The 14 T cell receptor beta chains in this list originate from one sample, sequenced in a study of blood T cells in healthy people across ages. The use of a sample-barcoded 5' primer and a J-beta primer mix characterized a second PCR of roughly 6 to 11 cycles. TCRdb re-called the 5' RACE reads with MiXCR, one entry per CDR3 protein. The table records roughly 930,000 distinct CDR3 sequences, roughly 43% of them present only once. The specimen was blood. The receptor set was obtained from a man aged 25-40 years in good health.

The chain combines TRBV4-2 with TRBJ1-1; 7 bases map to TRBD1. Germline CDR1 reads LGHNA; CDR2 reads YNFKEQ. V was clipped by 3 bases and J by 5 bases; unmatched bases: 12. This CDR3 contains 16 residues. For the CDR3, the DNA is TGTGCCAGCAGCCAGGCTCCCCCTAGGGGACAGACTGAAGCTTTCTTT. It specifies CASSQAPPRGQTEAFF.

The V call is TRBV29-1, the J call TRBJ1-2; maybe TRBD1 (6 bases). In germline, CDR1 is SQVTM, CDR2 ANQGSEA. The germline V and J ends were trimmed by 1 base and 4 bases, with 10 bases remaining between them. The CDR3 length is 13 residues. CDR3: CSVEAVDSYGYTF. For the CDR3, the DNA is TGCAGCGTTGAAGCGGTGGACAGCTATGGCTACACCTTC.

The CDR3 reads CASSQGTPSGVEQFF. DNA for the CDR3: TGTGCCAGCAGCCAAGGTACTCCTAGCGGTGTTGAGCAGTTCTTC. The V gene is TRBV4-2, the J gene TRBJ2-1; TRBD2 aligns across 7 bases. CDR1 and CDR2 from the germline V gene are LGHNA and YNFKEQ. The trim removed 1 base at V and 9 bases at J, leaving 9 bases unmatched. The CDR3 runs 15 residues.

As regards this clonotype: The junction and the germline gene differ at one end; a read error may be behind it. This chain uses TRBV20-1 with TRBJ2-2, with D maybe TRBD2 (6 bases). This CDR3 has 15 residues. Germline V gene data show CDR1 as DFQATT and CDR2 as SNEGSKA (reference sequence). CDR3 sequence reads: CSARTSPSNTGELFF. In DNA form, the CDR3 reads TGCAGTGCTAGAACTAGCCCGAGTAACACCGGGGAACTGTTTTTT.

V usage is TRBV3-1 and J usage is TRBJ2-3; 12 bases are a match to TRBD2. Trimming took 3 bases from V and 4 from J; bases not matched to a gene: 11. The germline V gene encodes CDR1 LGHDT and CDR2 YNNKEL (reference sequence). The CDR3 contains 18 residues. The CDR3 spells CASSQVLAGGMDADTQYF. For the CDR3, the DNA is TGTGCCAGCAGCCAGGTGCTAGCGGGGGGGATGGATGCAGATACGCAGTATTTT.

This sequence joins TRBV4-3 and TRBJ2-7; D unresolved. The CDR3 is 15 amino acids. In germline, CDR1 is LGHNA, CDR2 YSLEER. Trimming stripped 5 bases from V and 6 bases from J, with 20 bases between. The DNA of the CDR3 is TGCGCCAGCAGCGAAACGCCGGGCCAAGGGATCGAGCAGTACTTC. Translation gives CASSETPGQGIEQYF.

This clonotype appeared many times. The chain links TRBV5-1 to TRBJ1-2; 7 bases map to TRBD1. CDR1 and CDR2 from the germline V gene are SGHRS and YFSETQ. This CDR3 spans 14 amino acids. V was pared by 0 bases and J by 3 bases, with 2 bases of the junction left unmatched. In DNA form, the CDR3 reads TGCGCCAGCAGCTTGGACACAGGGGACTATGGCTACACCTTC. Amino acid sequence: CASSLDTGDYGYTF.

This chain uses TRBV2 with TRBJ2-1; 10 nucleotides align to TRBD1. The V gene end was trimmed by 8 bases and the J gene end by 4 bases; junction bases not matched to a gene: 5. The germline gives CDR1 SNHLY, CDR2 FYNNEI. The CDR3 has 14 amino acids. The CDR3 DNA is TGTGCCAGCGTCCGGGACAGGGGTTACAATGAGCAGTTCTTC. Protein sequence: CASVRDRGYNEQFF.

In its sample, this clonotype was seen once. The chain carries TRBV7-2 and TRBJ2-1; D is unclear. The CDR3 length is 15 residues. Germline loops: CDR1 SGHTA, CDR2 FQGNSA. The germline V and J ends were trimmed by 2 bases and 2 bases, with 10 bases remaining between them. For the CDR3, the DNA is TGTGCCAGCAGCTTAAGGATAGGAGCCTACAATGAGCAGTTCTTC. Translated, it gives CASSLRIGAYNEQFF.

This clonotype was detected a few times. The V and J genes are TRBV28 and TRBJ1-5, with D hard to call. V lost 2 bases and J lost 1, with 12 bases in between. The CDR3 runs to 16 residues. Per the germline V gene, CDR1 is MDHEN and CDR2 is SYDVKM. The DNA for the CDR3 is TGTGCCAGCAGTTTAGCGGCAGGAGGGAGCAATCAGCCCCAGCATTTT. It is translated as CASSLAAGGSNQPQHF.

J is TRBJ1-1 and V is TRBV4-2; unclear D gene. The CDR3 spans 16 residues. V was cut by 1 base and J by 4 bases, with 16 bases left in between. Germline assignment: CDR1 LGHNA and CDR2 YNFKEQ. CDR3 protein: CASSQVKPGIRTEAFF. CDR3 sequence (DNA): TGTGCCAGCAGCCAAGTTAAACCGGGGATTCGCACTGAAGCTTTCTTT.

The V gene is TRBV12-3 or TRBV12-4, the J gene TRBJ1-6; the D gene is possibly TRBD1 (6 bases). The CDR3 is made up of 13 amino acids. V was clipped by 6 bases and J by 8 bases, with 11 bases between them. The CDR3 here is CASSGQIDSPLHF. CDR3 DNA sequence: TGTGCCAGCAGCGGACAGATCGATTCACCCCTCCACTTT.

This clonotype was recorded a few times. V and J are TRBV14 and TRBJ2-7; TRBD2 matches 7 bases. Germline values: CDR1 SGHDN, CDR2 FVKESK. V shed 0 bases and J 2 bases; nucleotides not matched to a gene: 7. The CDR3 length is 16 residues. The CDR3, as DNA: TGTGCCAGCAGCCAAGAGATGGGGAGGGCCACCTACGAGCAGTACTTC. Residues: CASSQEMGRATYEQYF.

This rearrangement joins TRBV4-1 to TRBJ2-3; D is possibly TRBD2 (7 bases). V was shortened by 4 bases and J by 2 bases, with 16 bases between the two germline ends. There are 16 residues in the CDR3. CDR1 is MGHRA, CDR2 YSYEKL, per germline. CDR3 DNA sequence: TGCGCCAGCAGCCCTGGGACGGGGGGCCTCACAGATACGCAGTATTTT. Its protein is CASSPGTGGLTDTQYF.